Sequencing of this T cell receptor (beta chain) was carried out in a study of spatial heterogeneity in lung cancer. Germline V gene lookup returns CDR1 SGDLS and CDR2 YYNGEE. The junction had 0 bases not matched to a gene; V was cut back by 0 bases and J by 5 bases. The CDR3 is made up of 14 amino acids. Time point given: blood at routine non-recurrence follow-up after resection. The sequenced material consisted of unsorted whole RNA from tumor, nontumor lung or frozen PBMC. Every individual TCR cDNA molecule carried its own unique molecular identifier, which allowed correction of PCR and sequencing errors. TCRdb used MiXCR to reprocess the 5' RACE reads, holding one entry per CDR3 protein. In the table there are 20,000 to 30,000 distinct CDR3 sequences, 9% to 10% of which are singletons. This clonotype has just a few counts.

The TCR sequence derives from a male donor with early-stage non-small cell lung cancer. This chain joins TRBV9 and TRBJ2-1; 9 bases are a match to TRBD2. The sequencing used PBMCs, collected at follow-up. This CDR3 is CASSVGTSDNEQFF. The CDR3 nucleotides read TGTGCCAGCAGCGTAGGGACTAGCGACAATGAGCAGTTCTTC. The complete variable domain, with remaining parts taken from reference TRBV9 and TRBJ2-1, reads DSGVTQTPKHLITATGQRVTLRCSPRSGDLSVYWYQQSLDQGLQFLIQYYNGEERAKGNILERFSAQQFPDLHSELNLSSLELGDSALYFCASSVGTSDNEQFFGPGTRLTVL.